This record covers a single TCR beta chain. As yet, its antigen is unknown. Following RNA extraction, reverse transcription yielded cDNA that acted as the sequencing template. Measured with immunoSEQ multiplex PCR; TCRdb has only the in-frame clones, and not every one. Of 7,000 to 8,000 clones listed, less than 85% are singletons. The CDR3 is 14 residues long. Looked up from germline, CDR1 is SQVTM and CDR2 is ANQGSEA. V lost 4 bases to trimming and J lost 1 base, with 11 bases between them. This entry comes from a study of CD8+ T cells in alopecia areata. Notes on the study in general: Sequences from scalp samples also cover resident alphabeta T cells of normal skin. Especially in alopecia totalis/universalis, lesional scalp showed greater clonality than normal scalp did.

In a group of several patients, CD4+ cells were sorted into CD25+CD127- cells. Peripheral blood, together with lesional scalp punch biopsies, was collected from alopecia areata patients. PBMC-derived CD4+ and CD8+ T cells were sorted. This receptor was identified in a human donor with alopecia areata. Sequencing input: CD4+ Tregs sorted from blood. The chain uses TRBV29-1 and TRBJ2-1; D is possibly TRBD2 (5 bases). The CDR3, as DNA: TGCAGCGTTGGGAGCGGCTCATCCTACAATGAGCAGTTCTTC. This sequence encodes CSVGSGSSYNEQFF.